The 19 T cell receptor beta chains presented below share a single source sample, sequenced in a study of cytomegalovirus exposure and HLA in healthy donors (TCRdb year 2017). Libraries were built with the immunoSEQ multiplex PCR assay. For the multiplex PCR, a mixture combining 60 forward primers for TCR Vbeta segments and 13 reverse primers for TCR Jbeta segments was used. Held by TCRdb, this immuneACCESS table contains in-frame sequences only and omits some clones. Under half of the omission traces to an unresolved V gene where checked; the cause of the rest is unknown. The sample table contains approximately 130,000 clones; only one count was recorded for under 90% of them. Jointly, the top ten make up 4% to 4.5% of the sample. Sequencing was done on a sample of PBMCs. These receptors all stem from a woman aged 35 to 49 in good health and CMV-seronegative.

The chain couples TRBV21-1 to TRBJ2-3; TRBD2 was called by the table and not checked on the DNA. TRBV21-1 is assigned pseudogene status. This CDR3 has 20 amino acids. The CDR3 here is CASSKALGSGRAWYVHTQYF. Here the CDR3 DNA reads TGTGCCAGCAGCAAAGCGCTAGGTAGCGGGAGGGCCTGGTATGTGCATACGCAGTATTTT.

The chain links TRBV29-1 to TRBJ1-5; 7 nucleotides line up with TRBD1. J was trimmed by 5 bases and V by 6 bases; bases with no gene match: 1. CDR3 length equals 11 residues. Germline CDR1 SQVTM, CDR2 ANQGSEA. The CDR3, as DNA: TGCAGCGTCGGACAGGATCAGCCCCAGCATTTT. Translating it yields CSVGQDQPQHF.

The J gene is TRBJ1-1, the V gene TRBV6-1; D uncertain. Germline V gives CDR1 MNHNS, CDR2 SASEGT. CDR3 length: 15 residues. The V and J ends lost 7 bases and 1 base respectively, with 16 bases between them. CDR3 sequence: CASNRGLDANTEAFF. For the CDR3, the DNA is TGTGCCAGCAACCGCGGACTCGATGCGAACACTGAAGCTTTCTTT.

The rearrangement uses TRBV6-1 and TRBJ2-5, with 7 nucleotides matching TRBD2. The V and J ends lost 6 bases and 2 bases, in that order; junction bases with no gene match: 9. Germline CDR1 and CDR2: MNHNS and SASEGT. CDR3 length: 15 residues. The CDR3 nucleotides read TGTGCCAGCAGCCGCCCCGTGGGGGGGCAAGAGACCCAGTACTTC. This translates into CASSRPVGGQETQYF.

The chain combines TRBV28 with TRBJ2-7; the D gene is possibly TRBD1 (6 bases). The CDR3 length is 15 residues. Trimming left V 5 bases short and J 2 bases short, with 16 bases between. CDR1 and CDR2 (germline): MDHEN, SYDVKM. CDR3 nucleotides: TGTGCCAGCAGTACATCCGGGACATCTACCTACGAGCAGTACTTC. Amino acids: CASSTSGTSTYEQYF.

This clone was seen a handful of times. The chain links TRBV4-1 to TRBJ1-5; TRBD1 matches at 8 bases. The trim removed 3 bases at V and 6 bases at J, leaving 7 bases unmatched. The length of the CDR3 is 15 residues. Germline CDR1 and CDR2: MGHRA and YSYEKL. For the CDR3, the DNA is TGCGCCAGCAGCCAGGCGACAGGGGAGGGTCAGCCCCAGCATTTT. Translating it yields CASSQATGEGQPQHF.

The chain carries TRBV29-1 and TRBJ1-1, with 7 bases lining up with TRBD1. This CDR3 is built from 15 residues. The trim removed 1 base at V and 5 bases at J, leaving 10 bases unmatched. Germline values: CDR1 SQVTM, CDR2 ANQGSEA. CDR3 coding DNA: TGCAGCGTTGAAGGGCCTGAGACAGGGCAAACTGAAGCTTTCTTT. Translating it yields CSVEGPETGQTEAFF.

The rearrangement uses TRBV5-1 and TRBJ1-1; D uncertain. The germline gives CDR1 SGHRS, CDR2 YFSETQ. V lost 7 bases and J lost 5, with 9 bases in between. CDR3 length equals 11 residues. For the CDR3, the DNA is TGCGCCAGCGCCGCGGGGACTGAAGCTTTCTTT. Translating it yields CASAAGTEAFF.

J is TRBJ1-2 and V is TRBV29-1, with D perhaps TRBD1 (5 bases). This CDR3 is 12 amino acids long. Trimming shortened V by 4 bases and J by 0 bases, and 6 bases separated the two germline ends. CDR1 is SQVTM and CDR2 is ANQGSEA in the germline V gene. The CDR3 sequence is CSVGQSNYGYTF. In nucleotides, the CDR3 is TGCAGCGTTGGACAGTCTAACTATGGCTACACCTTC. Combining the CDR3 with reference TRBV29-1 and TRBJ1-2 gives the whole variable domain SAVISQKPSRDICQRGTSLTIQCQVDSQVTMMFWYRQQPGQSLTLIATANQGSEATYESGFVIDKFPISRPNLTFSTLTVSNMSPEDSSIYLCSVGQSNYGYTFGSGTRLTVV.

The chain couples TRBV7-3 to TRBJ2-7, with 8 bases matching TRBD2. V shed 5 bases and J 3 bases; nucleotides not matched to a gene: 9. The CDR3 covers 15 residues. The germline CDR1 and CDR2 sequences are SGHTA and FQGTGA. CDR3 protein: CASSPKAGAVYEQYF. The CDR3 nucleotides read TGTGCCAGCAGCCCGAAAGCGGGAGCCGTCTACGAGCAGTACTTC.

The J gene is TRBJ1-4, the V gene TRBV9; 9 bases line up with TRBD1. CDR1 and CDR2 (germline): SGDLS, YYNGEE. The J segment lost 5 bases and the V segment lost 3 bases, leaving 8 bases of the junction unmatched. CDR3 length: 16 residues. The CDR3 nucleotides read TGTGCCAGCAGCGCAGTGCCCGGGACAGGGAATGAAAAACTGTTTTTT. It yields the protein CASSAVPGTGNEKLFF. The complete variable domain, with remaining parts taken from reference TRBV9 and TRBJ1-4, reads DSGVTQTPKHLITATGQRVTLRCSPRSGDLSVYWYQQSLDQGLQFLIQYYNGEERAKGNILERFSAQQFPDLHSELNLSSLELGDSALYFCASSAVPGTGNEKLFFGSGTQLSVL.

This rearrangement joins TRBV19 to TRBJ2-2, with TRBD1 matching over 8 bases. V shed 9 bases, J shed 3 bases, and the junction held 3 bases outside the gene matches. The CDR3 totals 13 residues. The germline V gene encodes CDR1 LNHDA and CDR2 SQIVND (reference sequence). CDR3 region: CASGTGDTGELFF. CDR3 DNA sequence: TGTGCCAGCGGGACAGGAGACACCGGGGAGCTGTTTTTT.

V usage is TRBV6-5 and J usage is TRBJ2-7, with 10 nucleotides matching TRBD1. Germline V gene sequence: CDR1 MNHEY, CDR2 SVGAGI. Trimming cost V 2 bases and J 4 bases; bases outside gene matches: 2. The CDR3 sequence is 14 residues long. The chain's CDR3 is CASSYRGQGYEQYF. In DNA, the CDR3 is TGTGCCAGCAGTTACAGGGGACAGGGGTACGAGCAGTACTTC.

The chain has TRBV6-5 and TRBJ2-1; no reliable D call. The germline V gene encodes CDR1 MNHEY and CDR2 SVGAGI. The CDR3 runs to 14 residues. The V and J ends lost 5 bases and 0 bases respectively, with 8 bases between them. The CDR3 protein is CASSKSVSYNEQFF. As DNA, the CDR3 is TGTGCCAGCAGTAAATCGGTCTCCTACAATGAGCAGTTCTTC.

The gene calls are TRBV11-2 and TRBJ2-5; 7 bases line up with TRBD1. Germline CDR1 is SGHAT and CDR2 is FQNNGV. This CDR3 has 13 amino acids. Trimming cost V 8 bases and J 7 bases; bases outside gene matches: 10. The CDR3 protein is CASGLDRERTQYF. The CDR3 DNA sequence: TGTGCCAGCGGACTCGACAGGGAGCGGACCCAGTACTTC.

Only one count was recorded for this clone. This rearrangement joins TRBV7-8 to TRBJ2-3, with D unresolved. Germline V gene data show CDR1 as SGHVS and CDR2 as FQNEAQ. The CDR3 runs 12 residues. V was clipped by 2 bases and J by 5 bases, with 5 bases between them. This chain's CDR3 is CASSLPGDTQYF. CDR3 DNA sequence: TGTGCCAGCAGCTTACCAGGAGATACGCAGTATTTT.

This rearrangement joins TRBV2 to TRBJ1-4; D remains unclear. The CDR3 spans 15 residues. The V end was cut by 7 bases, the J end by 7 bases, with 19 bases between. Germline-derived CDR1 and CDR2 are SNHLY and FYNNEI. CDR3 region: CASTRDASRGEKLFF. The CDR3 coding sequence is TGTGCCAGCACCCGCGATGCGTCTCGGGGTGAAAAACTGTTTTTT.

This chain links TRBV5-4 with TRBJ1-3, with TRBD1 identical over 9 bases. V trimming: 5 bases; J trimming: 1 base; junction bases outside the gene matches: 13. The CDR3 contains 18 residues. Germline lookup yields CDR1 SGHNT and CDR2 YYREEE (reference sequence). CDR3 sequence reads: CASRPTTGGGFSGNTIYF. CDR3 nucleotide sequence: TGTGCCAGCAGGCCAACCACAGGGGGCGGATTTTCTGGAAACACCATATATTTT.

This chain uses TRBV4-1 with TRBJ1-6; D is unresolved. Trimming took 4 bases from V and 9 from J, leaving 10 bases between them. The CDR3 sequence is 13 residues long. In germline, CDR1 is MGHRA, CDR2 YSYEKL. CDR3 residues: CASSLYVGSPLHF. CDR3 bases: TGCGCCAGCAGCCTCTATGTTGGTTCACCCCTCCACTTT.